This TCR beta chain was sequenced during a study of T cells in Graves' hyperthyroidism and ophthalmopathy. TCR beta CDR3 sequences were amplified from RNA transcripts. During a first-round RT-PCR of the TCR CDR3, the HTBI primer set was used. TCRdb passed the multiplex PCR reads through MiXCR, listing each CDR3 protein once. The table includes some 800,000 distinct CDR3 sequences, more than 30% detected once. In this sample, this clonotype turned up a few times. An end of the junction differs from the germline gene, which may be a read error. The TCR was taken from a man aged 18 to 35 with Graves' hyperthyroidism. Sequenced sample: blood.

The CDR3 nucleotides are TGTGCCAGTAGTATTCTGGGGGGCACTGAAGCTCTCTTT. Amino acid sequence: CASSILGGTEALF. V gene TRBV19 combines with J gene TRBJ1-1; a possible D gene is TRBD1 (6 bases). The germline gives CDR1 LNHDA, CDR2 SQIVND (reference sequence). The length of the CDR3 is 13 residues.